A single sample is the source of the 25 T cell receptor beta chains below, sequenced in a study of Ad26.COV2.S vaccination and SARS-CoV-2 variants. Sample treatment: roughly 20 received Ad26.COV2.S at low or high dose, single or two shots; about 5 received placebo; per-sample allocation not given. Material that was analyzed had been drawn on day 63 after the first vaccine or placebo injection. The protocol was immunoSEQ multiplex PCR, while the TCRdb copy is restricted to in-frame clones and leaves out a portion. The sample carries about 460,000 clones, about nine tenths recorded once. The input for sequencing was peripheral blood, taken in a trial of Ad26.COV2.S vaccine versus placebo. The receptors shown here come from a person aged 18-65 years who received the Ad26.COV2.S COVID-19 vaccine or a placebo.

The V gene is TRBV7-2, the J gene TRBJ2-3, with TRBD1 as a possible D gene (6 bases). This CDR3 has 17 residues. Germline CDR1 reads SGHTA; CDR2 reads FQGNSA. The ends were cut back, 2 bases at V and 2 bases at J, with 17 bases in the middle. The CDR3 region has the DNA TGTGCCAGCAGCTTACTTAGGTGGGGGCAGATCACAGATACGCAGTATTTT. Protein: CASSLLRWGQITDTQYF.

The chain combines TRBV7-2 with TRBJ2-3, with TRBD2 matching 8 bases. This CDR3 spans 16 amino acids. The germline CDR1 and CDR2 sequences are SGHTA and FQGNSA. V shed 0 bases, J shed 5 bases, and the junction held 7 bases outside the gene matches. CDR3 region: CASSLALTSAGDTQYF. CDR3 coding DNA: TGTGCCAGCAGCTTAGCCCTGACTAGCGCCGGAGATACGCAGTATTTT. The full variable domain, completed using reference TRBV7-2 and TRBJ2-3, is GAGVSQSPSNKVTEKGKDVELRCDPISGHTALYWYRQSLGQGLEFLIYFQGNSAPDKSGLPSDRFSAERTGGSVSTLTIQRTQQEDSAVYLCASSLALTSAGDTQYFGPGTRLTVL.

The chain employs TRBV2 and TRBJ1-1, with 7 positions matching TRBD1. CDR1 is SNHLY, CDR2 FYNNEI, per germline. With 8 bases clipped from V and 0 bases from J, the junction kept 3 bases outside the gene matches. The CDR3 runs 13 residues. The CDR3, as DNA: TGTGCCAGCCTACAGGGGATGAACACTGAAGCTTTCTTT. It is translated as CASLQGMNTEAFF.

The CDR3, as DNA: TGTGCCAGCAGCTTAGGGAGAGCGGCGGATACGCAGTATTTT. The encoded protein is CASSLGRAADTQYF. The V and J genes are TRBV7-6 and TRBJ2-3; tentative D call: TRBD2 (5 bases). Trimming took off 1 base at V and 6 bases at J, with 11 bases between the two ends. The CDR3 loop spans 14 amino acids. Germline CDR1 and CDR2: SGHVS and FNYEAQ.

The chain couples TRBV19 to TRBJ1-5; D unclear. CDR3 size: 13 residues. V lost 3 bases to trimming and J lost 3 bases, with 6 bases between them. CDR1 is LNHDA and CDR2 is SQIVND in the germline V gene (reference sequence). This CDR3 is CASSIRNNQPQHF. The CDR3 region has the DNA TGTGCCAGTAGTATCCGAAACAATCAGCCCCAGCATTTT.

The CDR3 nucleotides are TGTGCCAGCTCACCGACAGGACCACCCACAGATACGCAGTATTTT. It is translated as CASSPTGPPTDTQYF. V is TRBV18 and J is TRBJ2-3, with D possibly TRBD1 on 6 matching bases. Germline V CDR1 and CDR2: KGHSH, LQKENI. The V end was cut by 3 bases, the J end by 2 bases, with 12 bases between. This CDR3 is built from 15 residues. The full variable domain, in which reference TRBV18 and TRBJ2-3 provide the parts outside the CDR3, is NAGVMQNPRHLVRRRGQEARLRCSPMKGHSHVYWYRQLPEEGLKFMVYLQKENIIDESGMPKERFSAEFPKEGPSILRIQQVVRGDSAAYFCASSPTGPPTDTQYFGPGTRLTVL.

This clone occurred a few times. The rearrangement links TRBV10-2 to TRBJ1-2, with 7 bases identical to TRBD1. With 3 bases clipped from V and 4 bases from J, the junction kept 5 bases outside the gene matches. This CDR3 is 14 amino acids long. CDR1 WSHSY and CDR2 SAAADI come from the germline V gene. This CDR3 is CASSDGTEIYGYTF. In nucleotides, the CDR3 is TGCGCCAGCAGTGACGGGACAGAGATCTATGGCTACACCTTC.

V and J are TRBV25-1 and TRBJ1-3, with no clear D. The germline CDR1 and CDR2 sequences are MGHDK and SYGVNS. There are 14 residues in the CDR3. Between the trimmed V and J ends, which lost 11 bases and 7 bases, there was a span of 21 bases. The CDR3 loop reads CAPTAPGQWNTIYF. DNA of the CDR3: TGTGCCCCCACCGCGCCCGGGCAGTGGAACACCATATATTTT.

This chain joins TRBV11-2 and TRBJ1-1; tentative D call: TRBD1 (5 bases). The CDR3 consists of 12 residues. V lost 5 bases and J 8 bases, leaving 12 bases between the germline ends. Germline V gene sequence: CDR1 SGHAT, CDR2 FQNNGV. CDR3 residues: CASSKDRGEAFF. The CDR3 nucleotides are TGTGCCAGCAGCAAAGACAGAGGAGAAGCTTTCTTT.

The CDR3 here is CASSYQSSGRDNEQFF. The CDR3 nucleotides are TGTGCCAGCAGTTACCAATCCAGCGGGAGGGACAATGAGCAGTTCTTC. V gene TRBV6-5 combines with J gene TRBJ2-1, with 10 positions matching TRBD2. With V trimmed by 2 bases and J by 5 bases, 6 bases remained unmatched. The CDR3 is 16 residues long. Germline assignment: CDR1 MNHEY and CDR2 SVGAGI.

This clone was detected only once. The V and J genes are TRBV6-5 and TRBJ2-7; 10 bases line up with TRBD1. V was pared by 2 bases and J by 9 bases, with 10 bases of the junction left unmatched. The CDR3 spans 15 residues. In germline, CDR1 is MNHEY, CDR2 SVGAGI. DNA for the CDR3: TGTGCCAGCAGTTACGACAGGGGGCTAAATTCAGGGCAGTACTTC. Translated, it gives CASSYDRGLNSGQYF.

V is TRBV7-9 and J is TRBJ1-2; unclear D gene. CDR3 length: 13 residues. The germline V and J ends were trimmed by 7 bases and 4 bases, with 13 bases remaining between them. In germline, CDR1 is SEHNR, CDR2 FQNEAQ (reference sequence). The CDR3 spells CASTKIGSYGYTF. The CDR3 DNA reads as TGTGCCAGCACCAAGATCGGTAGCTATGGCTACACCTTC.

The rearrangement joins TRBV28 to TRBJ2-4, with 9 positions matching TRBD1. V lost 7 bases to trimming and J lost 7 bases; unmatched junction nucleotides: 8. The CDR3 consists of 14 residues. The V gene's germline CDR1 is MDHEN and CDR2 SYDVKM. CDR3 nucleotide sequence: TGTGCCAGCACTTTTGGACAGGGGCTGAACATTCAGTACTTC. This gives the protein CASTFGQGLNIQYF.

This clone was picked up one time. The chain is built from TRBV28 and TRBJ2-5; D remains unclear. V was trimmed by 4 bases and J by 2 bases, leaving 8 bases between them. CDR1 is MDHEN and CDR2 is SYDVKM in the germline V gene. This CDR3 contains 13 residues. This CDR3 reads CASSSKPQETQYF. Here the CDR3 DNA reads TGTGCCAGCAGTTCCAAACCGCAAGAGACCCAGTACTTC.

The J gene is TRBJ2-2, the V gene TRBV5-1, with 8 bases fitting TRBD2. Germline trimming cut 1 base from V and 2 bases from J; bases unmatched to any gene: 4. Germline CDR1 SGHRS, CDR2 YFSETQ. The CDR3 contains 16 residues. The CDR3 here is CASSLLAGGNTGELFF. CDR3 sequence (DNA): TGCGCCAGCAGCTTGCTCGCGGGGGGAAACACCGGGGAGCTGTTTTTT.

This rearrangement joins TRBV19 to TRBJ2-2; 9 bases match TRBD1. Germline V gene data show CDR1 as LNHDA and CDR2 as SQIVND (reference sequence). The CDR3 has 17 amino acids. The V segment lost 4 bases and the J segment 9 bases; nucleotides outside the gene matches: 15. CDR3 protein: CASSTLPGAGQGRELFF. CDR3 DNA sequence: TGTGCCAGTAGTACTCTCCCCGGCGCGGGACAGGGAAGGGAGCTGTTTTTT.

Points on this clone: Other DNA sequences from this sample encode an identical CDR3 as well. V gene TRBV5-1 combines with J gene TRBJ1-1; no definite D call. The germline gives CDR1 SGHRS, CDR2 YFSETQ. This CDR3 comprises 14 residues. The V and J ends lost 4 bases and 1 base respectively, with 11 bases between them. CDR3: CASSPGPTNTEAFF. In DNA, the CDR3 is TGCGCCAGCAGCCCTGGACCCACGAACACTGAAGCTTTCTTT. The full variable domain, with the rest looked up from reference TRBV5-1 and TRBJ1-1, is KAGVTQTPRYLIKTRGQQVTLSCSPISGHRSVSWYQQTPGQGLQFLFEYFSETQRNKGNFPGRFSGRQFSNSRSEMNVSTLELGDSALYLCASSPGPTNTEAFFGQGTRLTVV.

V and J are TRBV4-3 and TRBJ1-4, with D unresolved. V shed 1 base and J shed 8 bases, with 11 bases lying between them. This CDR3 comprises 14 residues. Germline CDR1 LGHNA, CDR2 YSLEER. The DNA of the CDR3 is TGCGCCAGCAGCCAAGCCGCAAATAGGGAAAAACTGTTTTTT. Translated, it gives CASSQAANREKLFF.

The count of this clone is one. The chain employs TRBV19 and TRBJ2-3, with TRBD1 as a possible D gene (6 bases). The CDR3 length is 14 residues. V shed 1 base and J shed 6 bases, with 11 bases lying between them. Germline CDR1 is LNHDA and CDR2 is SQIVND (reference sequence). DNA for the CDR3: TGTGCCAGTAGTATAGGGACAGCCGTCGATACGCAGTATTTT. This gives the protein CASSIGTAVDTQYF.

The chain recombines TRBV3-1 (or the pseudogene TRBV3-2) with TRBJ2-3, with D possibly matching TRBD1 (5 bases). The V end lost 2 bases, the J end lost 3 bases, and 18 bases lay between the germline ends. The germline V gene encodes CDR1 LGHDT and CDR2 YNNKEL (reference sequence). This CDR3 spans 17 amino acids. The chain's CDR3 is CASSQTPVLRGTDTQYF. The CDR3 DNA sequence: TGTGCCAGCAGCCAAACACCCGTACTTAGGGGAACAGATACGCAGTATTTT.

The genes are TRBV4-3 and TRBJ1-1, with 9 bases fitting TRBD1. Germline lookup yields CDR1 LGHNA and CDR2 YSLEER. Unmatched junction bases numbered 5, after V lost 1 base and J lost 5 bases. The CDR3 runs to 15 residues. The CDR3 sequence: CASSQGDRGWTEAFF. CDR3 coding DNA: TGCGCCAGCAGCCAAGGAGACAGGGGGTGGACTGAAGCTTTCTTT.

CDR3 sequence reads: CASSLAHPNQPQHF. DNA for the CDR3: TGTGCCAGCAGCTTAGCCCATCCTAATCAGCCCCAGCATTTT. The chain combines TRBV7-8 with TRBJ1-5; D call uncertain. CDR3 length: 14 amino acids. Per germline, CDR1 SGHVS and CDR2 FQNEAQ. The V and J ends lost 0 bases and 4 bases respectively, with 7 bases between them.

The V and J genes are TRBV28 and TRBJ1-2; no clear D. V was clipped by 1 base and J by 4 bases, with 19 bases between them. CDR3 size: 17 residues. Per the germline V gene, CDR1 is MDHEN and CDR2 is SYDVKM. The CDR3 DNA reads TGTGCCAGCAGTTTATTCCGGGTGGGCAGGAGGGCCTATGGCTACACCTTC. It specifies CASSLFRVGRRAYGYTF.

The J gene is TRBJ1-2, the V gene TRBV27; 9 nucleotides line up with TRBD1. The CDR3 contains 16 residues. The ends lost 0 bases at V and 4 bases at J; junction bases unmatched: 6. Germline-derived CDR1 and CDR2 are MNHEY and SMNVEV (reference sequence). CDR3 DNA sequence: TGTGCCAGCAGTTTATCACCGGGACAGGGAAGCTATGGCTACACCTTC. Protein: CASSLSPGQGSYGYTF.

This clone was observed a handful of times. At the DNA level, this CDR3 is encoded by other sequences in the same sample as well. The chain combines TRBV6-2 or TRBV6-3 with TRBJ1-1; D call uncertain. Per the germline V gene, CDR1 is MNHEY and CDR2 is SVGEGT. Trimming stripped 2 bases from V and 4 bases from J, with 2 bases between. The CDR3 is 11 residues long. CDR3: CASSYGTEAFF. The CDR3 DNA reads TGTGCCAGCAGTTACGGCACTGAAGCTTTCTTT.